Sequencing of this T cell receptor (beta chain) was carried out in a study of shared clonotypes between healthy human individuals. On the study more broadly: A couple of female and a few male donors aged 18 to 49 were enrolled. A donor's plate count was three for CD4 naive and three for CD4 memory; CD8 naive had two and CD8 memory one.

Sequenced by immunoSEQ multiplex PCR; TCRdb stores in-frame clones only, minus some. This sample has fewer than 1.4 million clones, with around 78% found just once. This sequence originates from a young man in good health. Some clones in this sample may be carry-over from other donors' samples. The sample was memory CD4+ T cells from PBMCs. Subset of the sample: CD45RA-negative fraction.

CDR3 bases: TGCAGCGGGACCACCGGACGGGCAGATACGCAGTATTTT. Protein sequence: CSGTTGRADTQYF. J is TRBJ2-3 and V is TRBV29-1; no definite D call. The germline V gene encodes CDR1 SQVTM and CDR2 ANQGSEA. The CDR3 length is 13 residues. Trimming shortened V by 7 bases and J by 4 bases, and 15 bases separated the two germline ends.